This paragraph reports one TCR beta chain. As yet, its antigen is unknown. As for time point: pre-sensitization, week 0. Sample treatment: therapeutic diphenylcyclopropenone sensitization with weekly scalp DPC. In TCRdb, the RACE reads were re-called with MiXCR into one record per CDR3 protein. This table holds some 400,000 distinct CDR3 sequences, 5.1% found once. The data originate from a study of human T cells and chemical hapten exposure. Study results and caveats: Relative to controls, expanded TCRs formed significantly more large CDR3 similarity clusters.

This specimen consisted of whole blood, obtained in connection with sensitization to the hapten diphenylcyclopropenone (DPC). This TCR was recovered from a woman between 50 and 59 years old with alopecia areata. Some clones in this sample may be carry-over from other donors' samples.

The chain's CDR3 is CSAGTSGASTDTQYF. CDR3 nucleotide sequence: TGCAGCGCCGGGACTAGCGGGGCTAGCACAGATACGCAGTATTTT. This sequence joins TRBV29-1 and TRBJ2-3, with 13 nucleotides matching TRBD2. The CDR3 runs 15 residues. Germline assignment: CDR1 SQVTM and CDR2 ANQGSEA. The junction had 4 bases not matched to a gene; V was cut back by 7 bases and J by 0 bases.